Sequencing of this T cell receptor (beta chain) was carried out in a study of CD8 T cells in ankylosing spondylitis. This clonotype has just a few counts. Its antigen is still unknown. Study-wide findings and caveats: Significantly higher representation of disease-linked clones was reported for matched ankylosing spondylitis synovial fluid. Blood of patients with ankylosing spondylitis appeared to be characterized by a TCR beta motif of several highly homologous variants.

A single record per CDR3 protein comes from TCRdb applying MiXCR to the 5' RACE reads. The sample contains 310,000 or so distinct CDR3 sequences, 20% of which appear only once. J lost 7 bases, V lost 2 bases, and 4 bases had no gene match. CDR1 DFQATT and CDR2 SNEGSKA come from the germline V gene (reference sequence). The CDR3 runs to 13 residues. The specimen sequenced was blood, either unsorted or a sorted T cell fraction (not recorded which). The chain carries TRBV20-1 and TRBJ2-2; 7 bases are shared with TRBD2. The origin of this receptor is a male donor with ankylosing spondylitis or in good health (not recorded which). CDR3 region: CSARREAGGELFF. The CDR3 DNA follows: TGCAGTGCTAGACGGGAGGCGGGCGGGGAGCTGTTTTTT.